This T cell receptor beta chain was sequenced for a study of T cell changes during pregnancy in multiple sclerosis. Clones were sequenced by immunoSEQ multiplex PCR, and TCRdb holds only the in-frame ones, with some missing. The table shows about 55,000 clones, with more than 80% occurring only once. The V end lost 1 base, the J end lost 13 bases, and 8 bases lay between the germline ends. The CDR3 runs 11 residues. CDR1 and CDR2 from the germline V gene are SGHDN and FVKESK. This receptor was taken from a female donor with multiple sclerosis, enrolled in a pregnancy study. Sequenced material: CD4+ T cells from peripheral blood mononuclear cells, taken in the first trimester of pregnancy. V is TRBV14 and J is TRBJ2-4; possibly TRBD2 for D (5 bases). The chain's CDR3 is CASSQGLAQYF. CDR3 DNA sequence: TGTGCCAGCAGCCAAGGTCTAGCCCAGTACTTC.